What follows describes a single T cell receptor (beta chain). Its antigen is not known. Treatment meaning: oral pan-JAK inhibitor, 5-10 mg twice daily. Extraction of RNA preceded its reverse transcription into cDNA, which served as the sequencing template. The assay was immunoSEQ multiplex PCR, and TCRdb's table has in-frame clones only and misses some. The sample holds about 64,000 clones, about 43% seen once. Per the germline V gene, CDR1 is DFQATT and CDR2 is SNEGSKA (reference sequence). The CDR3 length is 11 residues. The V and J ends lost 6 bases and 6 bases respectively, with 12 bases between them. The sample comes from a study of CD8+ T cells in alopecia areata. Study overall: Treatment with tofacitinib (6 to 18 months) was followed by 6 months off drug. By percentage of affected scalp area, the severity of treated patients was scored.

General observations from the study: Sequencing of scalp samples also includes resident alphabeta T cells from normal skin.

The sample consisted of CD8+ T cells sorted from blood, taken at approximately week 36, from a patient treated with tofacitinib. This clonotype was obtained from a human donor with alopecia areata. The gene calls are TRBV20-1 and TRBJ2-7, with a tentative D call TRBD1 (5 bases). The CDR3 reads CSAVDRGEQYF. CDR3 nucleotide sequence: TGCAGTGCCGTTGATAGGGGCGAGCAGTACTTC.